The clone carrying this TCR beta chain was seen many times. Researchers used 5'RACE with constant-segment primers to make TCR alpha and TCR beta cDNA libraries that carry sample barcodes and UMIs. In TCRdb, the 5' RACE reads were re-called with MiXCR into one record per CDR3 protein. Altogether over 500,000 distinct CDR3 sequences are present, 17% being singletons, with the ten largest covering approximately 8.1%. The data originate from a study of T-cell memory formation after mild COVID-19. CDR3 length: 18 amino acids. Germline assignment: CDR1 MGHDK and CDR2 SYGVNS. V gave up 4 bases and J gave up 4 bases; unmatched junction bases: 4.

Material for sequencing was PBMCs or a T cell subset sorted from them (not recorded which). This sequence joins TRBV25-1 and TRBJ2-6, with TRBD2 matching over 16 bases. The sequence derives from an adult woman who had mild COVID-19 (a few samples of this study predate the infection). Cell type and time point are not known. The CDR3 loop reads CASSGGLAGGKGANVLTF. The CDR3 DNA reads TGTGCCAGCAGTGGGGGACTAGCGGGAGGGAAAGGGGCCAACGTCCTGACTTTC.